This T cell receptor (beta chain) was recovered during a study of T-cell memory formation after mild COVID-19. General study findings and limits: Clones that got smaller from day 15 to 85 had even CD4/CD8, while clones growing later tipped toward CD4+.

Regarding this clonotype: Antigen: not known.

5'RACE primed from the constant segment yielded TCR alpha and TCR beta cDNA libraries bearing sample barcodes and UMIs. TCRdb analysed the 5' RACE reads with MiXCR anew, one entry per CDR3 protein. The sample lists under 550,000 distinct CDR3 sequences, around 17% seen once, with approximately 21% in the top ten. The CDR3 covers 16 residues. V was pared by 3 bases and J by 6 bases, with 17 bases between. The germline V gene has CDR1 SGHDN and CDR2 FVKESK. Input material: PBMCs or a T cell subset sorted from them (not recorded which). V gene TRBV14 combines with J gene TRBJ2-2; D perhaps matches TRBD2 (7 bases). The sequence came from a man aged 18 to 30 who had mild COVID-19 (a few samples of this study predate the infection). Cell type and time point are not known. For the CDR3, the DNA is TGTGCCAGCAGCCACAAACCCACGGGGGGCCCCGGGGAGCTGTTTTTT. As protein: CASSHKPTGGPGELFF. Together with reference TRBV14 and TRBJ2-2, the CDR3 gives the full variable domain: EAGVTQFPSHSVIEKGQTVTLRCDPISGHDNLYWYRRVMGKEIKFLLHFVKESKQDESGMPNNRFLAERTGGTYSTLKVQPAELEDSGVYFCASSHKPTGGPGELFFGEGSRLTVL.